The source of this TCR beta chain is a study of blood T cell repertoires in COVID-19. Germline V gives CDR1 SGHRS, CDR2 YFSETQ. J lost 6 bases, V lost 2 bases, and 7 bases had no gene match. The CDR3 spans 15 residues. TCRdb keeps only in-frame clones here, not all; method: immunoSEQ multiplex PCR. The repertoire holds 250,000 to 350,000 clones, 89% seen once, with 6.4% in the top ten. The chain recombines TRBV5-1 with TRBJ2-3, with 9 bases aligning to TRBD2. Material for sequencing was peripheral blood. The sequence came from a man aged 18-30 years who had recovered from COVID-19. Written as DNA, the CDR3 is TGCGCCAGCAGCTTCATAGCGGGAGAGGCCGATACGCAGTATTTT. This translates into CASSFIAGEADTQYF.